The rows below give T cell receptor beta chains drawn from one sample of a study of technical replicates of blood from a few donors. Produced via immunoSEQ multiplex PCR; TCRdb's table is partial and in-frame only. The sample contains 30,000 to 40,000 clones, roughly nine tenths of which appear only once. Sequenced input: PBMCs. The receptors shown here come from a human donor in good health. Some clones in this sample may be carry-over from other donors' samples. Each CDR3 is given with its conserved first and last residue. The order of the fields is J gene, clone size, V gene, D gene, CDR3 DNA, CDR3 protein. D genes are given only for firm matches. Where a row states a size, it is once, few, many or the class of an expanded clone; other rows omit it.

TRBJ2-1 | . | TRBV4-2 | TRBD2 | TGTGCCAGCAGCCAAGTATCACTAGCGGGGGACAATGAGCAGTTCTTC | CASSQVSLAGDNEQFF
TRBJ1-2 | . | TRBV6-5 | . | TGTGCCAGCAGTTCCCAGGGTACCCGCTATGGCTACACCTTC | CASSSQGTRYGYTF
TRBJ2-7 | . | TRBV29-1 | TRBD1 | TGCAGCGTTGGACAAGGGACAGCCTACGAGCAGTACTTC | CSVGQGTAYEQYF
TRBJ1-4 | . | TRBV5-6 | TRBD1 | TGTGCCAGCAGCTGGAGGGGACAGGGCCAGGGAAAACTGTTTTTT | CASSWRGQGQGKLFF
TRBJ1-3 | . | TRBV11-2 | TRBD1 | TGTGCCAGCAGCTATGTAAACAGGGGGATTAATAGTGGAAACACCATATATTTT | CASSYVNRGINSGNTIYF
TRBJ2-2 | . | TRBV5-1 | TRBD1 | TGCGCCAGCAGCTCTACGGGACAGGGCGGGACCGGGGAGCTGTTTTTT | CASSSTGQGGTGELFF
TRBJ2-1 | . | TRBV6-5 | . | TGTGCCAGCAGTTACGCATCAGGCAGTTACAATGAGCAGTTCTTC | CASSYASGSYNEQFF
TRBJ2-5 | . | TRBV5-1 | TRBD2 | TGCGCCAGCAGCCCACTAGCGGGAGGGGAGACCCAGTACTTC | CASSPLAGGETQYF
TRBJ2-1 | . | TRBV12-5 | TRBD2 | TGTGCTAGTGGTTTTCCTAGCGGCGACAATGAGCAGTTCTTC | CASGFPSGDNEQFF
TRBJ2-5 | . | TRBV5-6 | TRBD1 | TGTGCCAGCAGCTACAGGGGCCAAGAGACCCAGTACTTC | CASSYRGQETQYF
TRBJ1-2 | . | TRBV27 | . | TGTGCCAGCAGTTTTGGGGGGAATGGCTACACCTTC | CASSFGGNGYTF
TRBJ2-5 | . | TRBV10-3 | TRBD2 | TGTGCCATCAGTGAGGCATTAGCGGGGTCATCGGGGACCCAGTACTTC | CAISEALAGSSGTQYF
TRBJ1-2 | . | TRBV19 | . | TGTGCCAGTAGGAGACAGTTAGGATACGGCTACACCTTC | CASRRQLGYGYTF
TRBJ1-1 | . | TRBV30 | . | TGTGCCTGGACTTCGGACTCCATGAACACTGAAGCTTTCTTT | CAWTSDSMNTEAFF
TRBJ2-4 | once | TRBV25-1 | TRBD2 | TGTGCCAGCAGTGATGCTAGCGGGGGGAAAAACATTCAGTACTTC | CASSDASGGKNIQYF
TRBJ1-6 | . | TRBV10-3 | . | TGTGCCATCCTAGGAGGTGTATGGTCACCCCTCCACTTT | CAILGGVWSPLHF
TRBJ1-6 | . | TRBV9 | . | TGTGCCAGCAGCGCGGAAGACAAACAGGGCGTTAATTCACCCCTCCACTTT | CASSAEDKQGVNSPLHF
TRBJ2-1 | . | TRBV7-9 | . | TGTGCCAGCAGCTTAGTTCGGAGCACAAATGTGGAGCAGTTCTTC | CASSLVRSTNVEQFF
TRBJ2-3 | . | TRBV13 | TRBD2 | TGTGCCAGCAGCTTACGGGGGGGTCAAACAGATACGCAGTATTTT | CASSLRGGQTDTQYF
TRBJ1-5 | . | TRBV30 | TRBD1 | TGTGCCTGGAGTCCACTCCACAGGGGTAACAATCAGCCCCAGCATTTT | CAWSPLHRGNNQPQHF
TRBJ1-6 | . | TRBV5-1 | . | TGCGCCAGCAGCTTGGGGGGGGGATATTCACCCCTCCACTTT | CASSLGGGYSPLHF
TRBJ2-2 | . | TRBV5-6 | . | TGTGCCAGCAGCTTATTAGACACGACGAACACCGGGGAGCTGTTTTTT | CASSLLDTTNTGELFF
TRBJ1-1 | . | TRBV7-9 | . | TGTGCCAGCACGCGTGGGGAGCGCAGCGAAGCTTTCTTT | CASTRGERSEAFF
TRBJ1-3 | medium-sized | TRBV13 | TRBD1 | TGTGCCAGCAGCTTAGAGGGACAGCCTGGAAACACCATATATTTT | CASSLEGQPGNTIYF
TRBJ2-3 | once | TRBV6-5 | TRBD1 | TGTGCCAGCAGTAGGACAGGGAGCGCAGATACGCAGTATTTT | CASSRTGSADTQYF
TRBJ2-2 | . | TRBV19 | TRBD1 | TGTGCCAGTAGTAGCCAGGGGGCGTCCGGGGAGCTGTTTTTT | CASSSQGASGELFF
TRBJ2-2 | . | TRBV6-5 | . | TGTGCCAGCAGTTACTACCGAGGGGGTTTCACCGGGGAGCTGTTTTTT | CASSYYRGGFTGELFF
TRBJ1-6 | . | TRBV27 | . | TGTGCCACCCTTGTCTATAATTCACCCCTCCACTTT | CATLVYNSPLHF
TRBJ1-4 | . | TRBV4-2 | TRBD1 | TGTGCCAGCAGCCAAGATGAGTCAGGGGGCGGGGAAAAACTGTTTTTT | CASSQDESGGGEKLFF
TRBJ1-2 | . | TRBV18 | TRBD1 | TGTGCCAGCTCAGCTACCGGGACAGTCTATGGCTACACCTTC | CASSATGTVYGYTF
TRBJ1-4 | . | TRBV12-5 | . | TGTGCTAGTGGTTCGGCCCCAGGCGGACTGAATGAAAAACTGTTTTTT | CASGSAPGGLNEKLFF
TRBJ2-5 | . | TRBV7-8 | TRBD2 | TGTGCCAGCAGCAAGCGACTAGCGGGGCGGGGAGAGACCCAGTACTTC | CASSKRLAGRGETQYF
TRBJ1-1 | . | TRBV29-1 | . | TGCAGCGTTGAAGTGGGGTTGAGGGACACTGAAGCTTTCTTT | CSVEVGLRDTEAFF
TRBJ1-2 | . | TRBV2 | TRBD1 | TGTGCCAGCAGTGAACAGGGGGACTATGGCTACACCTTC | CASSEQGDYGYTF
TRBJ2-2 | once | TRBV5-1 | TRBD1 | TGCGCCAGCAGCGCGGTCCGGACAGGGGGCGAGGGCGGGGAGCTGTTTTTT | CASSAVRTGGEGGELFF
TRBJ1-5 | . | TRBV5-8 | . | TGTGCCAGCAGTCCCCCCGGGATGGGGAATCAGCCCCAGCATTTT | CASSPPGMGNQPQHF
TRBJ2-7 | . | TRBV5-1 | TRBD2 | TGCGCCAGCAGCTTATCTAGCGGGTCCTACGAGCAGTACTTC | CASSLSSGSYEQYF
TRBJ2-1 | . | TRBV19 | . | TGTGCCAGTAGTATCCCCTTCAATGAGCAGTTCTTC | CASSIPFNEQFF
TRBJ2-1 | . | TRBV15 | . | TGTGCCACCAGCAGAGATTTGGCAAACTCCTACAATGAGCAGTTCTTC | CATSRDLANSYNEQFF
TRBJ2-1 | . | TRBV4-3 | TRBD2 | TGCGCCAGCAGCCAAGAGCCGACTAGCGGCTACAATGAGCAGTTCTTC | CASSQEPTSGYNEQFF
TRBJ2-5 | . | TRBV19 | TRBD2 | TGTGCCAGTAGTCCCGGACAGCTAAGGACTAGCGGGAGTTTTGAGACCCAGTACTTC | CASSPGQLRTSGSFETQYF
TRBJ2-1 | . | TRBV2 | . | TGTGCCAGCAGCGCATACCAGCGGGCTAGCAATGAGCAGTTCTTC | CASSAYQRASNEQFF
TRBJ1-1 | . | TRBV19 | TRBD1 | TGTGCCAGTATGCGCGGGACAGGGCCTAAGAACACTGAAGCTTTCTTT | CASMRGTGPKNTEAFF
TRBJ2-7 | once | TRBV19 | TRBD1 | TGTGCCAGTAGTACCGCTTGGGACAGGGACGAGCAGTACTTC | CASSTAWDRDEQYF
TRBJ2-2 | . | TRBV6-6 | . | TGTGCCAGCCAAACCACCAGGCCCGGGGAGCTGTTTTTT | CASQTTRPGELFF
TRBJ1-1 | . | TRBV6-5 | TRBD1 | TGTGCCAGCAGTTTTATCTGGACAGGTAAAGCTTTCTTT | CASSFIWTGKAFF
TRBJ2-1 | . | TRBV6-1 | . | TGTGCCAGCAGTGAAGCGTTCAGGGACATAAACAATGAGCAGTTCTTC | CASSEAFRDINNEQFF
TRBJ2-7 | . | TRBV6-1 | . | TGTGCCAGCAGTTTGTTGGGGCACGGCGACGAGCAGTACTTC | CASSLLGHGDEQYF
TRBJ1-3 | . | TRBV2 | . | TGTGCCAGCAGTGAGTCACAGAGCGGCTCTGGAAACACCATATATTTT | CASSESQSGSGNTIYF
TRBJ2-1 | . | TRBV13 | TRBD2 | TGTGCCAGCAGCATCGGGAGCGGGGGCTCCTACAATGAGCAGTTCTTC | CASSIGSGGSYNEQFF
TRBJ2-5 | . | TRBV11-2 | . | TGTGCCAGCAGTTCCCCGTTCTCAGGGGAAGAGACCCAGTACTTC | CASSSPFSGEETQYF
TRBJ2-7 | . | TRBV19 | . | TGTGCCAGTAGTATAGCCAACAGATACTACGAGCAGTACTTC | CASSIANRYYEQYF
TRBJ2-7 | . | TRBV6-5 | TRBD2 | TGTGCCAGCAGTCAACCGGGACTAGGCCTTCGCGAGCAGTACTTC | CASSQPGLGLREQYF
TRBJ2-7 | . | TRBV4-2 | . | TGTGCCAGCACCGGGCAGGGGTCCTACGAGCAGTACTTC | CASTGQGSYEQYF